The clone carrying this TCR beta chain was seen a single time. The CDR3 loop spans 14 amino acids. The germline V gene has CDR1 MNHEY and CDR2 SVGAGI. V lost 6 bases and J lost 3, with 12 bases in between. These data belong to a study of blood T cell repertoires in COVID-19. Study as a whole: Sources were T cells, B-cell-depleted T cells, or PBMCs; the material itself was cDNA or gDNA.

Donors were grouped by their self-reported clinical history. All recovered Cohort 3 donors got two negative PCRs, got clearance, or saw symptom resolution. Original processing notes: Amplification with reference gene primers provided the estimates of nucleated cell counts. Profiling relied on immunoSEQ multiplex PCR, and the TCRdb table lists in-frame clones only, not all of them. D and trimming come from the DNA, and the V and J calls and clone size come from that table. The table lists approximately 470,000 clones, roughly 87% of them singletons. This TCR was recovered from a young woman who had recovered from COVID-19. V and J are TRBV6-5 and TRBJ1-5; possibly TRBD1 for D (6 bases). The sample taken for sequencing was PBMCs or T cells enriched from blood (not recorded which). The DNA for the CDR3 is TGTGCCAGCAGCGCCGCAGGGGACAATCAGCCCCAGCATTTT. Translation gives CASSAAGDNQPQHF.